This T cell receptor (beta chain) was recorded in a study of blood T cell repertoires in COVID-19. Across the whole study: T cells, B-cell-depleted T cells, or PBMCs provided the cDNA or gDNA that served as material.

Germline V gene lookup returns CDR1 GTSNPN and CDR2 SVGIG (reference sequence). The CDR3 runs to 16 residues. J was trimmed by 4 bases and V by 1 base; bases with no gene match: 8. Profiled with immunoSEQ multiplex PCR; TCRdb holds only in-frame clones, not every one. The repertoire holds about 160,000 clones, approximately 82% seen once, with more than 9% in the top ten. The source material was peripheral blood. The TCR sequence derives from an elderly woman with active or convalescent COVID-19. V and J are TRBV30 and TRBJ2-5, with 11 bases lining up with TRBD2. In DNA form, the CDR3 reads TGTGCCTGGAGTGCGGAACTAGCGGGAGTCGGAGAGACCCAGTACTTC. This translates into CAWSAELAGVGETQYF. Drawing the rest from reference TRBV30 and TRBJ2-5, the complete variable domain is SQTIHQWPATLVQPVGSPLSLECTVEGTSNPNLYWYRQAAGRGLQLLFYSVGIGQISSEVPQNLSASRPQDRQFILSSKKLLLSDSGFYLCAWSAELAGVGETQYFGPGTRLLVL.